This entry concerns a single T cell receptor beta chain. Antigen unknown. V lost 4 bases and J 5 bases, leaving 11 bases between the germline ends. The germline gives CDR1 SGHRS, CDR2 YFSETQ. This CDR3 contains 13 residues. The data stem from a study of Ad26.COV2.S vaccination and SARS-CoV-2 variants. Looking at the study overall: Each vaccinee took Ad26.COV2.S intramuscularly, once or twice 56 days apart. Study-wide results and caveats: Placebo recipients trailed vaccine recipients in spike-specific TCR breadth.

Treatment: about 20 received Ad26.COV2.S at low or high dose, single or two shots; a few received placebo; per-sample allocation not given. The investigators took samples on day 63 after the first vaccine or placebo injection. The repertoire was sequenced with immunoSEQ multiplex PCR; TCRdb's copy has only in-frame clones and lacks some. The table has over 350,000 clones, 70% to 90% seen once. The receptor was isolated from a person between 18 and 60 years old who received the Ad26.COV2.S COVID-19 vaccine or a placebo. This specimen consisted of peripheral blood, obtained in a trial of Ad26.COV2.S vaccine versus placebo. The chain couples TRBV5-1 to TRBJ2-3; either TRBD1 or TRBD2 may supply D (5 bases each). The CDR3 spells CASSRDPEDTQYF. CDR3 nucleotide sequence: TGCGCCAGCAGCAGGGACCCCGAAGATACGCAGTATTTT.